A selection of T cell receptor beta chains follows, all from one sample in a study of Ad26.COV2.S vaccination and SARS-CoV-2 variants. Profiled with immunoSEQ multiplex PCR; TCRdb holds only in-frame clones, not every one. The repertoire holds 300,000 to 500,000 clones, with more than 85% as singletons. The sequenced sample was peripheral blood, obtained in a trial of Ad26.COV2.S vaccine versus placebo. Source of these receptors: a person aged 18-65 years who received the Ad26.COV2.S COVID-19 vaccine or a placebo. The CDR3 runs from the conserved cysteine through the conserved F or W. D genes are given only for firm matches. Clone size appears in some rows only: once, few, many, or a class for an expanded clone.

>TRBJ1-1|-|TRBV6-5|-
TGTGCCAGCAGTTACTCAGGGGCCAAGGTTTTTGAAGCTTTCTTT
CASSYSGAKVFEAFF
>TRBJ1-2|-|TRBV15|-
TGTGCCACCAGCAGGGATATTGAGTCTAACTATGGCTACACCTTC
CATSRDIESNYGYTF
>TRBJ1-5|-|TRBV19|TRBD1
TGTGCCACGATGGACAGGAGCAATCAGCCCCAGCATTTT
CATMDRSNQPQHF
>TRBJ1-2|once|TRBV6-5|-
TGTGCCAGCAGGGAGGCCTCAGGGCCCTATGGCTACACCTTC
CASREASGPYGYTF
>TRBJ1-2|-|TRBV5-1|TRBD1
TGCGCCAGCAGCTTGGGACAGGGGGCTGATGGCTACACCTTC
CASSLGQGADGYTF
>TRBJ2-3|-|TRBV14|-
TGTGCCAGCAGCCGATGGGGCACAGATACGCAGTATTTT
CASSRWGTDTQYF
>TRBJ2-2|once|TRBV14|-
TGTGCCAGCAGGCCCGGCGCGAACACCGGGGAGCTGTTTTTT
CASRPGANTGELFF
>TRBJ1-6|-|TRBV7-9|-
TGTGCCAGCCAACCCCTAGGGGGGACACCCCTCCACTTT
CASQPLGGTPLHF
>TRBJ2-2|-|TRBV9|-
TGTGCCAGCAGCCCGACTGTGGGTACGAACACCGGGGAGCTGTTTTTT
CASSPTVGTNTGELFF
>TRBJ1-1|-|TRBV3-1/TRBV3-2|-
TGTGCCAGCAGTTCAAGATCGCGTCATACCTCTGAAGCTTTCTTT
CASSSRSRHTSEAFF